The source of this T cell receptor (beta chain) is a study of CXCR3-negative and CXCR3-positive naive CD8 T cells. General study findings and limits: With respect to TRBV-TRBJ usage, naive CXCR3-negative and CXCR3-positive cells were similar; memory differed. CXCR3 expression dropped partially after cryopreservation, and most assays relied on fresh PBMCs. Whereas both naive subsets had comparably high diversity, memory CD8+ cells had much lower diversity.

By phenotype, naive CD8+ T cells were CD45RO-CCR7+CD27+CD95-. With respect to this clonotype: No antigen is known for it.

Carrying UMI labels, the TRB cDNA libraries were prepared through 5' RACE. After re-calling the 5' RACE reads, TCRdb lists one entry per CDR3 protein, DNA absent. The sample has around 92,000 distinct CDR3 sequences. The CDR3 is 13 residues long. This receptor was taken from a human donor in good health. Some clones in this sample may be carry-over from other donors' samples. Material for sequencing was naive CXCR3- CD8+ T cells from blood. Subset specified: CD45RO-CCR7+CD27+CD95- naive CD8+ T cells lacking CXCR3 (TNR3-). This chain connects TRBV12-3 or TRBV12-4 to TRBJ2-5; there is no DNA to check the TCRdb D call of TRBD1. The CDR3 protein is CATGTGEIETQYF.